This is a list of T cell receptor beta chains from one sample in a study of cytomegalovirus exposure and HLA in healthy donors. TCRdb keeps only in-frame clones here, not all; method: immunoSEQ multiplex PCR. The sample has under 200,000 clones, roughly 77% seen once. The specimen sequenced was PBMCs. These receptors originate from a woman aged 35 to 49 in good health and CMV-seropositive. CDR3s include the opening cysteine and the closing phenylalanine or tryptophan. Each record gives: D gene, V gene, J gene, CDR3 protein. A D gene is named only where the DNA matches it firmly.

d_gene: -
v_gene: TRBV28
j_gene: TRBJ1-1
CDR3aa: CASGRQLRGEAFF

d_gene: -
v_gene: TRBV6-6
j_gene: TRBJ1-2
CDR3aa: CASSSPSGYTF

d_gene: TRBD2
v_gene: TRBV7-3
j_gene: TRBJ2-5
CDR3aa: CASSSSGRETQYF

d_gene: -
v_gene: TRBV9
j_gene: TRBJ2-6
CDR3aa: CASSSYTADGANVLTF

d_gene: -
v_gene: TRBV11-2
j_gene: TRBJ1-5
CDR3aa: CASSLGSRGIGQPQHF

d_gene: TRBD2
v_gene: TRBV13
j_gene: TRBJ2-2
CDR3aa: CASSFPREGRWTGELFF

d_gene: -
v_gene: TRBV5-8
j_gene: TRBJ1-5
CDR3aa: CASLDRMDSYNQPQHF

d_gene: -
v_gene: TRBV28
j_gene: -
CDR3aa: CASSLAGVFDEQYF

d_gene: TRBD2
v_gene: TRBV28
j_gene: TRBJ2-2
CDR3aa: CATEGGMGTGELFF

d_gene: TRBD2
v_gene: TRBV5-1
j_gene: TRBJ2-5
CDR3aa: CASSLGRDSGRGETQYF

d_gene: -
v_gene: TRBV29-1
j_gene: TRBJ2-1
CDR3aa: CSVERWEWPNEQFF

d_gene: -
v_gene: TRBV2
j_gene: TRBJ2-1
CDR3aa: CASSRGTATYNEQFF

d_gene: -
v_gene: TRBV29-1
j_gene: TRBJ1-1
CDR3aa: CSVLRGGNTEAFF

d_gene: -
v_gene: TRBV29-1
j_gene: TRBJ1-1
CDR3aa: CSVGGGNTEAFF

d_gene: -
v_gene: TRBV5-1
j_gene: TRBJ2-5
CDR3aa: CASSLQETQYF

d_gene: -
v_gene: TRBV7-9
j_gene: -
CDR3aa: CASSWGAAENYEQYF

d_gene: TRBD2
v_gene: TRBV7-2
j_gene: TRBJ2-3
CDR3aa: CASSFAGLVSPTDTQYF

d_gene: TRBD1
v_gene: TRBV6-5
j_gene: TRBJ2-5
CDR3aa: CASSLGRGLVETQYF

d_gene: -
v_gene: TRBV6-5
j_gene: TRBJ1-5
CDR3aa: CASSTLTGDQPQHF

d_gene: -
v_gene: TRBV9
j_gene: TRBJ2-7
CDR3aa: CASSVGSRFQGGNEQYF

d_gene: -
v_gene: TRBV30
j_gene: TRBJ1-2
CDR3aa: CAWSVTAEGGYTF

d_gene: -
v_gene: TRBV6-6
j_gene: TRBJ2-7
CDR3aa: CASSGGGEQYF

d_gene: -
v_gene: TRBV7-2
j_gene: TRBJ2-1
CDR3aa: CASSLVGYNEQFF

d_gene: TRBD1
v_gene: TRBV28
j_gene: TRBJ1-2
CDR3aa: CASSLPLLGQGAGGYTF

d_gene: TRBD2
v_gene: TRBV19
j_gene: TRBJ2-3
CDR3aa: CASSRSPGLADTQYF

d_gene: TRBD2
v_gene: TRBV5-1
j_gene: TRBJ2-1
CDR3aa: CASSLGSAGGYNEQFF

d_gene: -
v_gene: TRBV27
j_gene: TRBJ2-7
CDR3aa: CASSSAGNFYEQYF

d_gene: -
v_gene: TRBV27
j_gene: TRBJ2-7
CDR3aa: CASSREEGYEQYF

d_gene: TRBD1
v_gene: TRBV2
j_gene: TRBJ1-3
CDR3aa: CASSTGVPSGNTIYF

d_gene: -
v_gene: TRBV6-1
j_gene: TRBJ2-1
CDR3aa: CASSVQGRGVYNEQFF

d_gene: -
v_gene: TRBV28
j_gene: TRBJ2-7
CDR3aa: CASSLSQDWVSYEQYF

d_gene: TRBD2
v_gene: TRBV29-1
j_gene: TRBJ2-3
CDR3aa: CSVGGGLAGTDTQYF

d_gene: TRBD2
v_gene: TRBV7-2
j_gene: TRBJ2-5
CDR3aa: CASSLVASGAIRETQYF

d_gene: TRBD2
v_gene: TRBV7-8
j_gene: TRBJ2-3
CDR3aa: CASSLGIAGGVTDTQYF